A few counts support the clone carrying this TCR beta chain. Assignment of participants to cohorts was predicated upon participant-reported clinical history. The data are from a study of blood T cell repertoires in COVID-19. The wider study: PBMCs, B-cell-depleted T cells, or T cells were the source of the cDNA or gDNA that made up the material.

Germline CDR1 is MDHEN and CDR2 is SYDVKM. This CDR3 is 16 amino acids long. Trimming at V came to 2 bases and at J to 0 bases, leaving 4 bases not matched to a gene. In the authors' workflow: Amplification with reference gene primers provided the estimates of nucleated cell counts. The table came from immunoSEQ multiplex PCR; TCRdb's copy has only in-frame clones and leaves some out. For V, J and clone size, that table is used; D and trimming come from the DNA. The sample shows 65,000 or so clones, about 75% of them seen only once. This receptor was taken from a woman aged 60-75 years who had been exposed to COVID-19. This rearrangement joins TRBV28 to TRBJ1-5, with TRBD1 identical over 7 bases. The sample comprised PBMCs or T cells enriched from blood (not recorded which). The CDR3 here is CASSLGQAYSNQPQHF. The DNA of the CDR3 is TGTGCCAGCAGTTTAGGACAGGCGTATAGCAATCAGCCCCAGCATTTT.